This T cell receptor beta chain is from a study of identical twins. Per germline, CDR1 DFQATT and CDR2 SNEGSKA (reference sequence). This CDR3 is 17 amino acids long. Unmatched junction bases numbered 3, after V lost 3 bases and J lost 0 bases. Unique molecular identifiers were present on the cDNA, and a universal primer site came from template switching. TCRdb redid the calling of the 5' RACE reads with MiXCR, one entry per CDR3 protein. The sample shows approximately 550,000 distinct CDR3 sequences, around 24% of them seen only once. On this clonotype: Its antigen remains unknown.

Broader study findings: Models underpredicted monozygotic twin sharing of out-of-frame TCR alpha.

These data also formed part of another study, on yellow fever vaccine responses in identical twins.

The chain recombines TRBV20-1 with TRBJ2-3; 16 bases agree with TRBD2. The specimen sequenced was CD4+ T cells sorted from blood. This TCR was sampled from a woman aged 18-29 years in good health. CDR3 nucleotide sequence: TGCAGTGCTAGCTCGGGACTAGCGGGAGGGAGCACAGATACGCAGTATTTT. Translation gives CSASSGLAGGSTDTQYF.